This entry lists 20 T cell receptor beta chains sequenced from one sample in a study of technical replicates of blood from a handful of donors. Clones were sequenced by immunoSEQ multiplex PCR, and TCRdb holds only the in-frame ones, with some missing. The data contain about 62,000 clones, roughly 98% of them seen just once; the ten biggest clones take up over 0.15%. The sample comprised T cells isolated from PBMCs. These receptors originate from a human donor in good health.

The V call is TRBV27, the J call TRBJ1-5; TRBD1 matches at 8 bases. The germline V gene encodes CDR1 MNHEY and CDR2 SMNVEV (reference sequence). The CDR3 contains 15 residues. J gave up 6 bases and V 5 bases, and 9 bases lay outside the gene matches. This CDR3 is CASSSDRGASQPQHF. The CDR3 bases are TGTGCCAGCAGTAGCGACAGGGGCGCGAGTCAGCCCCAGCATTTT.

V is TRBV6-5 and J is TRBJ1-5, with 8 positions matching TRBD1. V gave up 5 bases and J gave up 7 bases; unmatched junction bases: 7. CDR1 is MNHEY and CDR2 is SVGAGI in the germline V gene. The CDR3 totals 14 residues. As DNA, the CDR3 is TGTGCCAGCAGTATCGACAGGGGAGGACAGCCCCAGCATTTT. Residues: CASSIDRGGQPQHF.

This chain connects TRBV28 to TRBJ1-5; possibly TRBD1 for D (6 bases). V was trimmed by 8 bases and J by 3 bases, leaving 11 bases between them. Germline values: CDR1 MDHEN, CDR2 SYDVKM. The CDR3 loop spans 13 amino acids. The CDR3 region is CASLGQTNQPQHF. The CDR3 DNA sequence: TGTGCCAGCCTAGGACAGACCAATCAGCCCCAGCATTTT.

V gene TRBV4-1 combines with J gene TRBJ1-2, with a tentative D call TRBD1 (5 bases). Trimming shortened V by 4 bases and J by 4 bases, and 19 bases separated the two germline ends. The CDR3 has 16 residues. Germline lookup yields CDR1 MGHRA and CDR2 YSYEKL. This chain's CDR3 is CASSPPWTRGSYGYTF. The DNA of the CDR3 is TGCGCCAGCAGCCCACCTTGGACAAGGGGCAGCTATGGCTACACCTTC.

CDR3 amino acids: CASSQGAGVAYEQYF. Here the CDR3 DNA reads TGTGCCAGCAGCCAAGGGGCCGGGGTCGCCTACGAGCAGTACTTC. The J gene is TRBJ2-7, the V gene TRBV4-2, with a tentative D call TRBD2 (5 bases). CDR3 length: 15 residues. Looked up from germline, CDR1 is LGHNA and CDR2 is YNFKEQ. Trimming cost V 1 base and J 2 bases, with 12 bases left between them.

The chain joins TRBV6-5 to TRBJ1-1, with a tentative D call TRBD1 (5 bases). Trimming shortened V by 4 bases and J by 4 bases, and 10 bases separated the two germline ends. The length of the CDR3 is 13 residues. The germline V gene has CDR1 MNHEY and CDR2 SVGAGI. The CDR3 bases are TGTGCCAGCAGTTTCGGGGGTTTCACTGAAGCTTTCTTT. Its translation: CASSFGGFTEAFF.

The CDR3 sequence: CASSSGGPADTQYF. As DNA, the CDR3 is TGTGCCAGCAGCTCGGGAGGGCCCGCAGATACGCAGTATTTT. The rearrangement joins TRBV5-4 to TRBJ2-3, with 8 bases lining up with TRBD2. Losses at the gene ends were 3 bases for V and 4 bases for J; bases not matched to a gene: 4. CDR3 length: 14 residues. CDR1 SGHNT and CDR2 YYREEE come from the germline V gene (reference sequence).

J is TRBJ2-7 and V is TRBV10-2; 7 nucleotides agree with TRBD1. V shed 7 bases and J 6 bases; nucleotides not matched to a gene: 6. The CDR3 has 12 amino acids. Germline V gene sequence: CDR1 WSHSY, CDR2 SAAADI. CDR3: CASITGAGEQYF. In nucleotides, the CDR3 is TGCGCCAGCATTACAGGGGCGGGCGAGCAGTACTTC.

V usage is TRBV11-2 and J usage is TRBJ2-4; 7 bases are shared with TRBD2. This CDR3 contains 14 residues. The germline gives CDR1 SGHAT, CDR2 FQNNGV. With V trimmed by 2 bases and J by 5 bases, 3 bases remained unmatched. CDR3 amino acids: CASSLQAGENIQYF. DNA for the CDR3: TGTGCCAGCAGCTTACAGGCGGGAGAAAACATTCAGTACTTC.

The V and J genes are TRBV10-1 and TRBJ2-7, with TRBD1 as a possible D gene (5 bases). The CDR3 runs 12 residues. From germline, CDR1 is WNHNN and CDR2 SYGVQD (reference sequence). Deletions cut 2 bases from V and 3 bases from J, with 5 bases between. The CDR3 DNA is TGCGCCAGCAGTGAGCAGGGCTACGAGCAGTACTTC. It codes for CASSEQGYEQYF.

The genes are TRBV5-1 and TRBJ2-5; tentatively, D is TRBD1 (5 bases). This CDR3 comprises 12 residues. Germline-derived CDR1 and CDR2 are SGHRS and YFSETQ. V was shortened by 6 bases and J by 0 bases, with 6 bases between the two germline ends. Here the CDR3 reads CASKDNQETQYF. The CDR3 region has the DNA TGCGCCAGCAAGGACAACCAAGAGACCCAGTACTTC.

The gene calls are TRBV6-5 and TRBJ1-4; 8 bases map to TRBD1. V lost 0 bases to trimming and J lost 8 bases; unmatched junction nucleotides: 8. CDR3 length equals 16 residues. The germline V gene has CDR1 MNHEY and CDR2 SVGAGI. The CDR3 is CASSYSPGGQDEKLFF. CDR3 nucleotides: TGTGCCAGCAGTTACTCACCCGGGGGACAGGACGAAAAACTGTTTTTT.

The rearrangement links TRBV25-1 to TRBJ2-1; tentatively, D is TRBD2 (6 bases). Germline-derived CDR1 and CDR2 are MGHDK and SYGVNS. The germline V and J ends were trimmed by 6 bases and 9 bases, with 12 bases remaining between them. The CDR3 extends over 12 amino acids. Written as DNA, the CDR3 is TGTGCCAGCAGCCACCCGGGAGTTGAGCAGTTCTTC. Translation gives CASSHPGVEQFF.

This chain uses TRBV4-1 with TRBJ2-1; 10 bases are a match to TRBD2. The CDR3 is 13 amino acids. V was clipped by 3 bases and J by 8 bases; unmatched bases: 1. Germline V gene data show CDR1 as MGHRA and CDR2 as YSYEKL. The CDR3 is CASSQGLAYEQFF. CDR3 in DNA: TGCGCCAGCAGCCAGGGACTAGCGTATGAGCAGTTCTTC.

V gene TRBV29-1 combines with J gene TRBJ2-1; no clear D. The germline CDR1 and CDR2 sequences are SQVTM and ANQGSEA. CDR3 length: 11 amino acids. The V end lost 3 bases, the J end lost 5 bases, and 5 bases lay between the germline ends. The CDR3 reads CSVDLNNEQFF. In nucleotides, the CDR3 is TGCAGCGTTGACCTAAACAATGAGCAGTTCTTC.

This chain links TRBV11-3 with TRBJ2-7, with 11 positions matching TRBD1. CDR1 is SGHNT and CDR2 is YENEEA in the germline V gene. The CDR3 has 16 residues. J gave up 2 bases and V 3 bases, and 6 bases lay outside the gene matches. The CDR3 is CASSFSGTGGTYEQYF. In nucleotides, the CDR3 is TGTGCCAGCAGCTTCTCCGGGACAGGGGGGACCTACGAGCAGTACTTC. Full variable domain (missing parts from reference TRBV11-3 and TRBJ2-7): EAGVVQSPRYKIIEKKQPVAFWCNPISGHNTLYWYLQNLGQGPELLIRYENEEAVDDSQLPKDRFSAERLKGVDSTLKIQPAELGDSAVYLCASSFSGTGGTYEQYFGPGTRLTVT.

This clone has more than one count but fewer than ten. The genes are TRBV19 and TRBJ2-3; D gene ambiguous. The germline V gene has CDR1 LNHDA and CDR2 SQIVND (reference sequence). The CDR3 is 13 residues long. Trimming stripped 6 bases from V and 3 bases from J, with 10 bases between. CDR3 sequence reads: CASRRETTDTQYF. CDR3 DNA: TGTGCCAGTAGACGAGAAACTACAGATACGCAGTATTTT.

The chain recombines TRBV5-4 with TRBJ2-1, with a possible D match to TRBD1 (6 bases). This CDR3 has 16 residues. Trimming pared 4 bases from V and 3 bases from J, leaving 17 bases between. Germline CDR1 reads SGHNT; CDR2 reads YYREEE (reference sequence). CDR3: CASSPPTGQIYNEQFF. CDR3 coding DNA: TGTGCCAGCAGCCCCCCTACCGGACAGATCTACAATGAGCAGTTCTTC.

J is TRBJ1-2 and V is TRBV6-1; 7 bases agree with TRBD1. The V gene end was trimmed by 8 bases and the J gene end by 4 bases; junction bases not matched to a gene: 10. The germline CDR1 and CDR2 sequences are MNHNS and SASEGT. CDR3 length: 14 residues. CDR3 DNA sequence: TGTGCCAGCTGTTGGGACAGAGGATTCTATGGCTACACCTTC. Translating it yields CASCWDRGFYGYTF.

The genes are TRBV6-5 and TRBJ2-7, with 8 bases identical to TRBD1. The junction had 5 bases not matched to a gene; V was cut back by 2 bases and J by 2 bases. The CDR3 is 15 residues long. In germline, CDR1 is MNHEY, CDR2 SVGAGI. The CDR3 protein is CASSYRGQETYEQYF. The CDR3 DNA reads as TGTGCCAGCAGTTACCGGGGACAGGAAACCTACGAGCAGTACTTC.